This is a list of T cell receptor beta chains from one sample in a study of T cells after yellow fever vaccination. One entry per CDR3 protein results from TCRdb running MiXCR on the 5' RACE reads. Altogether over 10,000 distinct CDR3 sequences are present, approximately 5.3% being singletons, with the ten largest covering roughly 0.9%. Source: PBMCs, either bulk or a sorted T-cell subset (CD4+, CD8+, memory, or dextramer-sorted; not recorded which), taken on the day of the yellow fever booster vaccination. These receptors all stem from a man aged 25-40 years who received the YFV17D yellow fever vaccine. Both conserved end residues are part of each CDR3. A D gene is named only where the DNA matches it firmly. Expanded clones get a size class; other rows say once, few or many, or leave the size out.

D: NA; J: TRBJ2-1; size: few; V: TRBV6-5; DNA: TGTGCCAGCAGTTCTCGCGCCGCCTACAATGAGCAGTTCTTC; CDR3: CASSSRAAYNEQFF
D: NA; J: TRBJ2-2; size: medium-sized; V: TRBV7-6; DNA: TGTGCCAGCAGCTTAGAACCCCCTTTGAACACCGGGGAGCTGTTTTTT; CDR3: CASSLEPPLNTGELFF
D: NA; J: TRBJ2-3; size: many; V: TRBV11-2; DNA: TGTGCCAGCAGGTCGTTGAGTAGCAGGCCCACAGATACGCAGTATTTT; CDR3: CASRSLSSRPTDTQYF
D: NA; J: TRBJ2-5; size: medium-sized; V: TRBV3-1; DNA: TGTGCCAGCAGCCAAGATGGGGGGGCCGGAGAGACCCAGTACTTC; CDR3: CASSQDGGAGETQYF
D: NA; J: TRBJ2-7; size: many; V: TRBV7-6; DNA: TGTGCCAGCAGCTTAGCATCCGACCCCTCCTACGAGCAGTACTTC; CDR3: CASSLASDPSYEQYF
D: TRBD2; J: TRBJ2-5; size: many; V: TRBV5-4; DNA: TGTGCCAGCAGCTCGGGACTAGCGGGAGAAGAGACCCAGTACTTC; CDR3: CASSSGLAGEETQYF
D: TRBD1; J: TRBJ1-4; size: many; V: TRBV6-5; DNA: TGTGCCAGCAGTTACGGGACAGTAAATGAAAAACTGTTTTTT; CDR3: CASSYGTVNEKLFF
D: TRBD2; J: TRBJ2-5; size: many; V: TRBV7-2; DNA: TGTGCCAGCAGCTTAAGCTCCATCGGCAGCGGGAGTCAAAAGACCCAGTACTTC; CDR3: CASSLSSIGSGSQKTQYF
D: TRBD2; J: TRBJ2-3; size: NA; V: TRBV12-3/TRBV12-4; DNA: TGTACCTGCTGTGCTCCGGGACTAGCGGGAGGAAGCACAGATACGCAGTATTTT; CDR3: CTCCAPGLAGGSTDTQYF
D: TRBD2; J: TRBJ2-4; size: many; V: TRBV27; DNA: TGTGCCAGTAGAACAAGCGGGGCTAGCGGGAGTTGTAGGTATCGCATTCAGTACTTC; CDR3: CASRTSGASGSCRYRIQYF
D: TRBD2; J: TRBJ2-3; size: medium-sized; V: TRBV9; DNA: TGTGCCAGCAGCGTAAGACCCAGCGGGATGGCAGATACGCAGTATTTT; CDR3: CASSVRPSGMADTQYF
D: NA; J: TRBJ2-7; size: medium-sized; V: TRBV28; DNA: TGTGCCAGCAGTGTTAGGGTTTTGACCGAGCAGTACTTC; CDR3: CASSVRVLTEQYF
D: NA; J: TRBJ2-3; size: medium-sized; V: TRBV20-1; DNA: TGCAGTGGCATATCGGCGGGGAACACAGATACGCAGTATTTT; CDR3: CSGISAGNTDTQYF
D: NA; J: TRBJ2-5; size: many; V: TRBV7-7; DNA: TGTGCTAGCAGACCCCAAGAGACCCAGTACTTC; CDR3: CASRPQETQYF
D: NA; J: TRBJ1-1; size: many; V: TRBV7-2; DNA: TGTGCCAGCAGCTTAACCAGGGGGAACACTGAAGCTTTCTTT; CDR3: CASSLTRGNTEAFF
D: NA; J: TRBJ2-7; size: medium-sized; V: TRBV6-5; DNA: TGTGCCAGCAGGGCAAGATTTTATCAGGGTCCCGAGCAGTACTTC; CDR3: CASRARFYQGPEQYF
D: TRBD1; J: TRBJ2-3; size: many; V: TRBV11-2; DNA: TGTGCCAGCAGCCCGACAGGGATGGGCACAGATACGCAGTATTTT; CDR3: CASSPTGMGTDTQYF
D: TRBD2; J: TRBJ2-5; size: many; V: TRBV5-4; DNA: TGTGCCAGCAGCAACGGGCGGGAGTCAGAGACCCAGTACTTC; CDR3: CASSNGRESETQYF
D: NA; J: TRBJ2-3; size: medium-sized; V: TRBV5-1; DNA: TGCGCCAGCCATCCTAGAGGCGGTCGGGCAGATACGCAGTATTTT; CDR3: CASHPRGGRADTQYF
D: TRBD2; J: TRBJ2-3; size: many; V: TRBV6-6; DNA: TGTGCCAGCAACCGGGGGGGAGATACGCAGTATTTT; CDR3: CASNRGGDTQYF
D: NA; J: TRBJ1-1; size: many; V: TRBV12-3/TRBV12-4; DNA: TGTGCCAGCAGTTTTAATTTGGTGGAGATCGCTTTCTTT; CDR3: CASSFNLVEIAFF
D: TRBD2; J: TRBJ2-5; size: many; V: TRBV3-1; DNA: TGTGCCAGCAGCCAGGGACTAGCGGGGGTCGTGAGGAACTTC; CDR3: CASSQGLAGVVRNF
D: NA; J: TRBJ1-1; size: many; V: TRBV12-3/TRBV12-4; DNA: TGTGCCAGCAGTGCGAGGTTAAAGGGCACTGAAGCTTTCTTT; CDR3: CASSARLKGTEAFF
D: NA; J: TRBJ1-6; size: many; V: TRBV12-3/TRBV12-4; DNA: TGTGCCAGCAGTTCCGACCCCGGCTATTCACCCCTCCACTTT; CDR3: CASSSDPGYSPLHF
D: NA; J: TRBJ2-7; size: medium-sized; V: TRBV5-1; DNA: TGCGCCAGCAGCTTGGGGAATCCGGCAACCTACGAGCAGTACTTC; CDR3: CASSLGNPATYEQYF
D: NA; J: TRBJ2-1; size: medium-sized; V: TRBV6-5; DNA: TGTGCCAGCAGTTACTCGGGGTACAGTGGCATTGAGCAGTTCTTC; CDR3: CASSYSGYSGIEQFF
D: NA; J: TRBJ2-3; size: few; V: TRBV7-2; DNA: TGTGCCAGCAGCTTAGCGGCGGACCAGCGTATCGATACGCAGTATTTT; CDR3: CASSLAADQRIDTQYF
D: NA; J: TRBJ1-5; size: NA; V: TRBV30; DNA: TGTGCCTGGGAGAGGGTCTTGGGCAATCAGCCCCAGCATTTT; CDR3: CAWERVLGNQPQHF
D: TRBD2; J: TRBJ2-1; size: many; V: TRBV3-1; DNA: TGTGCCAGCAGCCTGGGACTAGACAATGAGCAGTTCTTC; CDR3: CASSLGLDNEQFF
D: TRBD1; J: TRBJ2-1; size: many; V: TRBV5-1; DNA: TGCGCCAGCAGCCGCGAGACAGGGTTACGTCCCAATGAGCAGTTCTTC; CDR3: CASSRETGLRPNEQFF
D: NA; J: TRBJ2-1; size: many; V: TRBV20-1; DNA: TGCAGTGCTAGTTTAGGGGGACCTCGCTCCTACAATGAGCAGTTCTTC; CDR3: CSASLGGPRSYNEQFF
D: NA; J: TRBJ2-5; size: many; V: TRBV29-1; DNA: TGCAGCGTTGAAGAGATAGTAGGAGAGACCCAGTACTTC; CDR3: CSVEEIVGETQYF
D: NA; J: TRBJ2-4; size: many; V: TRBV5-6; DNA: TGTGCCAGCAGCTCGGGGGTAGCCAAAAACATTCAGTACTTC; CDR3: CASSSGVAKNIQYF
D: NA; J: TRBJ2-1; size: medium-sized; V: TRBV4-3; DNA: TGCGCCAGCAGCCAAGATCCGGGGGCATATGAGCAGTTCTTC; CDR3: CASSQDPGAYEQFF
D: NA; J: TRBJ2-2; size: medium-sized; V: TRBV15; DNA: TGTGCCACCAGCTTAGGGGTCGGGGAGCTGTTTTTT; CDR3: CATSLGVGELFF
D: NA; J: TRBJ1-6; size: medium-sized; V: TRBV6-5; DNA: TGTGCCAGCAGTTCCCATGAAAATTCACCCCTCCACTTT; CDR3: CASSSHENSPLHF
D: TRBD2; J: TRBJ2-3; size: many; V: TRBV7-8; DNA: TGTGCCAGCAGCTTAGAGGGACTAGCGATCGATACGCAGTATTTT; CDR3: CASSLEGLAIDTQYF
D: TRBD2; J: TRBJ2-2; size: few; V: TRBV12-3/TRBV12-4; DNA: TGTGCGATCAGTTTAGCGGGAGGACCAACCGGGGAGCTGTTTTTT; CDR3: CAISLAGGPTGELFF
D: NA; J: TRBJ1-2; size: NA; V: TRBV3-1; DNA: TGTGCCACCTGCCAAGGGGGAGGCTACACCTTC; CDR3: CATCQGGGYTF
D: NA; J: TRBJ2-3; size: many; V: TRBV20-1; DNA: TGCAGTGCCCACCCGAGACCCGCAGATACGCAGTATTTT; CDR3: CSAHPRPADTQYF
D: NA; J: TRBJ1-5; size: medium-sized; V: TRBV4-3; DNA: TGCGCCAGCAGCCTCGTAGGAGGTCAGCCCCAGCATTTT; CDR3: CASSLVGGQPQHF
D: NA; J: TRBJ2-5; size: many; V: TRBV20-1; DNA: TGCAGTGCTAGCCGAGGGGGGATGGGGGAGACCCAGTACTTC; CDR3: CSASRGGMGETQYF
D: NA; J: TRBJ2-1; size: many; V: TRBV2; DNA: TGTGCCAGCAGTGGTCTCAGGGCCACCGGCTACAATGAGCAGTTCTTC; CDR3: CASSGLRATGYNEQFF
D: TRBD2; J: TRBJ2-2; size: many; V: TRBV7-6; DNA: TGTGCCAGCAGCCCCGACCCACTAGCGCCCAAGAACACCGGGGAGCTGTTTTTT; CDR3: CASSPDPLAPKNTGELFF